The 17 T cell receptor beta chains in this list originate from one sample, sequenced in a study of cytotoxic CD8 clonotypes in ibrutinib-treated CLL. Assay: immunoSEQ multiplex PCR; the TCRdb copy retains only in-frame clones and omits some. In the table there are about 160,000 clones, about 88% of which are singletons. The sample here was PBMCs, taken at disease progression, from a patient treated with ibrutinib. The receptors shown here come from a human donor with chronic lymphocytic leukemia.

The V gene is TRBV10-1, the J gene TRBJ2-3; TRBD2 matches at 7 bases. The CDR3 runs 15 residues. In germline, CDR1 is WNHNN, CDR2 SYGVQD (reference sequence). Trimming removed 5 bases from V and 4 bases from J; junction bases left unmatched: 9. The CDR3 bases are TGCGCCAGCAGTAGCGGGGATCAGAGACCAGATACGCAGTATTTT. Protein: CASSSGDQRPDTQYF.

This chain connects TRBV5-4 to TRBJ2-1; 7 nucleotides match TRBD2. V trimming: 0 bases; J trimming: 8 bases; junction bases outside the gene matches: 11. This CDR3 region has 16 residues. Germline CDR1 is SGHNT and CDR2 is YYREEE (reference sequence). In DNA form, the CDR3 reads TGTGCCAGCAGCTTGGTTATGGCGGGAGCTGTAGATGAGCAGTTCTTC. Residues: CASSLVMAGAVDEQFF.

The chain combines TRBV6-6 with TRBJ1-1; D is uncertain. Trimming shortened V by 6 bases and J by 0 bases, and 14 bases separated the two germline ends. The germline V gene encodes CDR1 MNHNY and CDR2 SVGAGI (reference sequence). The CDR3 has 15 amino acids. The CDR3 is CASRQTGRMNTEAFF. CDR3 coding DNA: TGTGCCAGCAGGCAGACGGGAAGAATGAACACTGAAGCTTTCTTT.

This clone showed up just a few times. This chain links TRBV28 with TRBJ1-3, with D hard to call. V was trimmed by 7 bases and J by 8 bases, leaving 18 bases between them. CDR1 MDHEN and CDR2 SYDVKM come from the germline V gene. The CDR3 runs 14 residues. The CDR3: CASMIDLGRDTIYF. CDR3 nucleotide sequence: TGTGCCAGCATGATAGATTTGGGAAGGGACACCATATATTTT.

The chain uses TRBV18 and TRBJ1-3; D not certain. Germline assignment: CDR1 KGHSH and CDR2 LQKENI. The CDR3 runs to 16 residues. The germline V and J ends were trimmed by 3 bases and 0 bases, with 12 bases remaining between them. The CDR3 spells CASSPRSENSGNTIYF. The CDR3 bases are TGTGCCAGCTCACCGAGGTCAGAAAACTCTGGAAACACCATATATTTT.

The rearrangement uses TRBV7-9 and TRBJ1-2, with a tentative D call TRBD1 (6 bases). From germline, CDR1 is SEHNR and CDR2 FQNEAQ (reference sequence). V lost 2 bases, J lost 7 bases, and 17 bases lay in between. The CDR3 runs to 15 residues. In DNA form, the CDR3 reads TGTGCCAGCAGCTTATCGGGGAACAGGGAGGCTGGCTACACCTTC. Its translation is CASSLSGNREAGYTF.

The chain employs TRBV19 and TRBJ1-2; 9 nucleotides align to TRBD1. Trimming at V came to 0 bases and at J to 8 bases, leaving 7 bases not matched to a gene. The germline V gene encodes CDR1 LNHDA and CDR2 SQIVND (reference sequence). The CDR3 is 15 residues long. The CDR3 bases are TGTGCCAGTAGTATAGATCGGACAGGGGCCGGCGGCTACACCTTC. Encoded protein: CASSIDRTGAGGYTF.

The chain carries TRBV4-1 and TRBJ2-7; 10 bases agree with TRBD1. Trimming at V came to 0 bases and at J to 6 bases, leaving 2 bases not matched to a gene. Germline CDR1 MGHRA, CDR2 YSYEKL. The CDR3 is 14 amino acids. CDR3 in DNA: TGCGCCAGCAGCCAAGAGGGGACAGGGGCCGAGCAGTACTTC. This encodes CASSQEGTGAEQYF.

V and J are TRBV5-6 and TRBJ2-7; unclear D gene. This CDR3 spans 15 amino acids. Germline V gene lookup returns CDR1 SGHDT and CDR2 YYEEEE. V was shortened by 4 bases and J by 1 base, with 15 bases between the two germline ends. This chain's CDR3 is CASSAGILGSYEQYF. CDR3 DNA sequence: TGTGCCAGCAGCGCCGGAATTTTAGGGTCCTACGAGCAGTACTTC.

This clone has ten or more counts. The chain couples TRBV11-3 to TRBJ1-5, with unresolved D. V gave up 3 bases and J gave up 7 bases, with 10 bases separating them. This CDR3 spans 13 amino acids. From germline, CDR1 is SGHNT and CDR2 YENEEA. DNA of the CDR3: TGTGCCAGCAGCTTTGGGGTTGGACAGCCCCAGCATTTT. It translates to CASSFGVGQPQHF. Together with reference TRBV11-3 and TRBJ1-5, the CDR3 gives the full variable domain: EAGVVQSPRYKIIEKKQPVAFWCNPISGHNTLYWYLQNLGQGPELLIRYENEEAVDDSQLPKDRFSAERLKGVDSTLKIQPAELGDSAVYLCASSFGVGQPQHFGDGTRLSIL.

This clone was recorded only once. The rearrangement links TRBV28 to TRBJ2-7; 9 nucleotides line up with TRBD1. Germline V gene lookup returns CDR1 MDHEN and CDR2 SYDVKM. The CDR3 is 16 residues long. After removal of 4 bases from V and 3 bases from J, the junction contained 10 bases not matched to a gene. CDR3 region: CASSSTGTGLRYEQYF. CDR3 nucleotides: TGTGCCAGCAGTTCAACCGGGACAGGGCTACGCTACGAGCAGTACTTC.

Regarding this clone: Other nucleotide sequences in the sample specify the same CDR3. The genes are TRBV6-5 and TRBJ2-7; no firm D call. The V gene's germline CDR1 is MNHEY and CDR2 SVGAGI. CDR3 length: 12 amino acids. V gave up 6 bases and J gave up 3 bases, with 9 bases separating them. The CDR3 sequence is CASRDRDYEQYF. DNA for the CDR3: TGTGCCAGCAGGGACCGCGACTACGAGCAGTACTTC.

The chain recombines TRBV28 with TRBJ1-4; 8 nucleotides agree with TRBD1. From germline, CDR1 is MDHEN and CDR2 SYDVKM. V lost 6 bases to trimming and J lost 2 bases; unmatched junction nucleotides: 5. The CDR3 totals 15 residues. The CDR3 bases are TGTGCCAGCAGACAGGGGGGCACCACTAATGAAAAACTGTTTTTT. Protein: CASRQGGTTNEKLFF.

The chain joins TRBV7-9 to TRBJ2-3; D perhaps matches TRBD1 (6 bases). The CDR3 spans 14 residues. Per germline, CDR1 SEHNR and CDR2 FQNEAQ (reference sequence). Trimming shortened V by 6 bases and J by 0 bases, and 10 bases separated the two germline ends. The CDR3 bases are TGTGCCAGCAGGGACAGCTCTAGCACAGATACGCAGTATTTT. Translation gives CASRDSSSTDTQYF.

V usage is TRBV19 and J usage is TRBJ1-2, with D hard to call. This CDR3 is 14 amino acids long. Per germline, CDR1 LNHDA and CDR2 SQIVND (reference sequence). The V end was cut by 5 bases, the J end by 3 bases, with 13 bases between. This CDR3 reads CASSPQRDDYGYTF. The CDR3 region has the DNA TGTGCCAGTAGTCCTCAGCGGGATGACTATGGCTACACCTTC. Together with reference TRBV19 and TRBJ1-2, the CDR3 gives the full variable domain: DGGITQSPKYLFRKEGQNVTLSCEQNLNHDAMYWYRQDPGQGLRLIYYSQIVNDFQKGDIAEGYSVSREKKESFPLTVTSAQKNPTAFYLCASSPQRDDYGYTFGSGTRLTVV.

The chain couples TRBV15 to TRBJ1-2; TRBD1 might be the D (6 bases). The V end lost 3 bases, the J end lost 1 base, and 12 bases lay between the germline ends. Per the germline V gene, CDR1 is LNHNV and CDR2 is YYDKDF (reference sequence). CDR3 length: 15 amino acids. CDR3 residues: CATSSETGFNYGYTF. The DNA for the CDR3 is TGTGCCACCAGCAGCGAGACAGGTTTTAACTATGGCTACACCTTC.

The sample holds a few counts of this clone. The V gene is TRBV18, the J gene TRBJ1-1; TRBD1 might be the D (5 bases). V lost 2 bases, J lost 4 bases, and 8 bases lay in between. CDR3 length: 13 amino acids. Germline values: CDR1 KGHSH, CDR2 LQKENI. In DNA, the CDR3 is TGTGCCAGCTCACCAGGCAGGGCCACTGAAGCTTTCTTT. Translating gives CASSPGRATEAFF.